This T cell receptor (beta chain) was captured in a study of molecular identifiers for immune sequencing clone quantification. Study-wide points: Identical TCR molecules can share a barcode, and this sharing could underestimate highly expanded clone sizes.

MiXCR, applied by TCRdb to the PCR reads, yields one record per CDR3 protein. The sample carries 550,000 to 750,000 distinct CDR3 sequences, just under 20% recorded once. Many counts were recorded for this clonotype. Antigen unknown. J gave up 5 bases and V 4 bases, and 12 bases lay outside the gene matches. Germline CDR1 is DFQATT and CDR2 is SNEGSKA (reference sequence). The CDR3 is 15 residues long. The sequence was collected from a human donor in good health. Some libraries in this study had Jurkat cell RNA spiked in. The sample comprised naive CD8+ T cells from blood, with Jurkat cell RNA spiked in. Subset denoted: FACS-sorted CD8+CD4-CCR7+CD45RA+ naive T cells. V gene TRBV20-1 combines with J gene TRBJ2-5, with TRBD2 matching over 8 bases. CDR3 loop: CSANGEGGGPETQYF. CDR3 bases: TGCAGTGCTAACGGCGAGGGCGGGGGGCCCGAGACCCAGTACTTC.